What follows are 30 T cell receptor beta chains derived from one specimen sequenced in a study of blood T cell repertoires in COVID-19. Produced via immunoSEQ multiplex PCR; TCRdb's table is partial and in-frame only. The data contain around 100,000 clones, around 92% of them singletons. Specimen: peripheral blood. The receptors here all came from a man younger than 35 with acute or convalescent COVID-19.

This clone was seen only once. V usage is TRBV6-6 and J usage is TRBJ1-2; D unresolved. Between the trimmed V and J ends, which lost 4 bases and 3 bases, there was a span of 12 bases. The CDR3 loop spans 14 amino acids. Germline CDR1 is MNHNY and CDR2 is SVGAGI (reference sequence). The CDR3 sequence is CASSLIENYYGYTF. In nucleotides, the CDR3 is TGTGCCAGCAGTTTAATAGAGAACTACTATGGCTACACCTTC.

V is TRBV9 and J is TRBJ1-2, with 7 bases identical to TRBD1. The V gene's germline CDR1 is SGDLS and CDR2 YYNGEE. CDR3 length: 15 residues. V dropped 4 bases and J dropped 5; count of bases not matched to a gene: 11. CDR3 region: CASSPSGRDRYGYTF. DNA of the CDR3: TGTGCCAGCAGCCCTTCCGGGAGGGACAGATATGGCTACACCTTC.

The J gene is TRBJ1-1, the V gene TRBV19; D possibly corresponds to TRBD1 (5 bases). The CDR3 is made up of 12 amino acids. V dropped 3 bases and J dropped 6 bases, with 8 bases sitting between them. From germline, CDR1 is LNHDA and CDR2 SQIVND (reference sequence). CDR3 region: CASSIAGAEAFF. CDR3 nucleotides: TGTGCCAGTAGTATTGCGGGGGCTGAAGCTTTCTTT.

The chain carries TRBV6-5 and TRBJ1-1; D call uncertain. V gave up 0 bases and J gave up 1 base, with 6 bases separating them. The CDR3 covers 14 residues. CDR1 and CDR2 (germline): MNHEY, SVGAGI. DNA for the CDR3: TGTGCCAGCAGTTACTCATATAGGAACACTGAAGCTTTCTTT. This translates into CASSYSYRNTEAFF.

CDR3 DNA sequence: TGTGCCAGCAGCTTAGGTCAACTAGGTTTGTCCTACGAGCAGTACTTC. This encodes CASSLGQLGLSYEQYF. V is TRBV7-2 and J is TRBJ2-7; the D gene is possibly TRBD2 (5 bases). This CDR3 contains 16 residues. CDR1 and CDR2 from the germline V gene are SGHTA and FQGNSA. Trimming left V 1 base short and J 1 base short, with 14 bases between.

This chain connects TRBV19 to TRBJ1-3, with 8 positions matching TRBD1. The CDR3 contains 15 residues. The trim removed 5 bases at V and 2 bases at J, leaving 5 bases unmatched. Germline V CDR1 and CDR2: LNHDA, SQIVND (reference sequence). The CDR3 is CASSVTGAAGNTIYF. Written as DNA, the CDR3 is TGTGCCAGTAGTGTGACAGGGGCGGCTGGAAACACCATATATTTT.

A single count supports this clone. In DNA, the CDR3 is TGTGCCAGCAGTTTAGGGGACATGAACACTGAAGCTTTCTTT. Amino acid sequence: CASSLGDMNTEAFF. The chain joins TRBV27 to TRBJ1-1, with D tentatively TRBD1 (6 bases). The CDR3 consists of 14 residues. V gave up 2 bases and J gave up 0 bases, with 7 bases separating them. Germline CDR1 is MNHEY and CDR2 is SMNVEV (reference sequence).

Comment on this clone: Within the sample, other DNA sequences also encode this same CDR3. The V gene is TRBV19, the J gene TRBJ2-1; 13 nucleotides match TRBD2. Germline CDR1 and CDR2: LNHDA and SQIVND (reference sequence). V lost 4 bases to trimming and J lost 3 bases; unmatched junction nucleotides: 0. The CDR3 sequence is 15 residues long. CDR3 DNA: TGTGCCAGTAGTAGGACTAGCGGGGGCTACAATGAGCAGTTCTTC. This codes for CASSRTSGGYNEQFF.

The chain has TRBV6-5 and TRBJ1-1; D gene uncertain. The V end lost 5 bases, the J end lost 1 base, and 11 bases lay between the germline ends. The germline V gene encodes CDR1 MNHEY and CDR2 SVGAGI. The CDR3 is 14 residues long. The CDR3: CASSILDRNTEAFF. CDR3 coding DNA: TGTGCCAGCAGTATCTTAGATCGGAACACTGAAGCTTTCTTT.

V usage is TRBV12-3 or TRBV12-4 and J usage is TRBJ1-2; TRBD1 matches at 7 bases. This CDR3 spans 12 amino acids. The V and J ends lost 9 bases and 8 bases, in that order; junction bases with no gene match: 9. The CDR3 loop is CASATGTRGYTF. CDR3 nucleotides: TGTGCCAGTGCGACAGGGACGAGGGGCTACACCTTC.

The CDR3 DNA is TGTGCCTGGGCCTACTCAGGTGGAAACACCATATATTTT. The encoded protein is CAWAYSGGNTIYF. The V and J genes are TRBV30 and TRBJ1-3; D remains unclear. CDR1 and CDR2 from the germline V gene are GTSNPN and SVGIG (reference sequence). CDR3 size: 13 residues. Between the trimmed V and J ends, which lost 5 bases and 3 bases, there was a span of 11 bases.

The rearrangement joins TRBV20-1 to TRBJ2-1, with 10 bases identical to TRBD2. J gave up 7 bases and V 3 bases, and 6 bases lay outside the gene matches. Germline assignment: CDR1 DFQATT and CDR2 SNEGSKA (reference sequence). The CDR3 consists of 14 residues. CDR3 amino acids: CSASSSGSLNEQFF. For the CDR3, the DNA is TGCAGTGCTAGTTCTAGCGGGAGTTTGAATGAGCAGTTCTTC.

This clone was seen a few times. This sequence joins TRBV5-6 and TRBJ1-6, with 9 bases lining up with TRBD1. Trimming at V came to 4 bases and at J to 4 bases, leaving 3 bases not matched to a gene. The CDR3 contains 15 residues. CDR1 is SGHDT and CDR2 is YYEEEE in the germline V gene. The chain's CDR3 is CASSGGQGYNSPLHF. The CDR3 DNA follows: TGTGCCAGCAGCGGTGGACAGGGGTATAATTCACCCCTCCACTTT.

This clone was observed a handful of times. The chain links TRBV9 to TRBJ2-7, with a weak D call TRBD1 (6 bases). Germline V gene lookup returns CDR1 SGDLS and CDR2 YYNGEE. CDR3 length: 13 residues. V shed 2 bases and J shed 5 bases, with 11 bases lying between them. The CDR3 nucleotides read TGTGCCAGCAGCGTGGGCAGGGGCCACGAGCAGTACTTC. Translated: CASSVGRGHEQYF.

CDR3 DNA sequence: TGTGCCTGGAGTCCGAATTGGGGCAGGGGAGAAAAACTGTTTTTT. Amino acids: CAWSPNWGRGEKLFF. This chain uses TRBV30 with TRBJ1-4; the D gene is possibly TRBD1 (6 bases). V was shortened by 2 bases and J by 8 bases, with 18 bases between the two germline ends. The CDR3 totals 15 residues. CDR1 is GTSNPN, CDR2 SVGIG, per germline (reference sequence). Based on the CDR3 plus reference TRBV30 and TRBJ1-4, the full variable domain is SQTIHQWPATLVQPVGSPLSLECTVEGTSNPNLYWYRQAAGRGLQLLFYSVGIGQISSEVPQNLSASRPQDRQFILSSKKLLLSDSGFYLCAWSPNWGRGEKLFFGSGTQLSVL.

V is TRBV28 and J is TRBJ1-1, with 9 bases identical to TRBD1. Germline values: CDR1 MDHEN, CDR2 SYDVKM. The V gene end was trimmed by 6 bases and the J gene end by 9 bases; junction bases not matched to a gene: 14. The CDR3 is 15 amino acids. The CDR3 is CASSRTPGTGSKAFF. CDR3 DNA: TGTGCCAGCAGCCGGACCCCAGGGACAGGGAGTAAAGCTTTCTTT. Combining the CDR3 with reference TRBV28 and TRBJ1-1 gives the whole variable domain DVKVTQSSRYLVKRTGEKVFLECVQDMDHENMFWYRQDPGLGLRLIYFSYDVKMKEKGDIPEGYSVSREKKERFSLILESASTNQTSMYLCASSRTPGTGSKAFFGQGTRLTVV.

The rearrangement uses TRBV5-4 and TRBJ2-2; a possible D gene is TRBD1 (5 bases). CDR1 SGHNT and CDR2 YYREEE come from the germline V gene (reference sequence). The V end was cut by 6 bases, the J end by 0 bases, with 9 bases between. The CDR3 runs to 14 residues. The CDR3 DNA sequence: TGTGCCAGCATGAAGGGGTCGAACACCGGGGAGCTGTTTTTT. Amino acids: CASMKGSNTGELFF.

J is TRBJ1-2 and V is TRBV19; D not certain. Trimming left V 2 bases short and J 4 bases short, with 14 bases between. Germline assignment: CDR1 LNHDA and CDR2 SQIVND (reference sequence). This CDR3 is built from 15 residues. CDR3 residues: CASSISAAGGYGYTF. The DNA for the CDR3 is TGTGCCAGTAGTATATCCGCCGCAGGAGGCTATGGCTACACCTTC. The full variable domain, completed using reference TRBV19 and TRBJ1-2, is DGGITQSPKYLFRKEGQNVTLSCEQNLNHDAMYWYRQDPGQGLRLIYYSQIVNDFQKGDIAEGYSVSREKKESFPLTVTSAQKNPTAFYLCASSISAAGGYGYTFGSGTRLTVV.

The gene calls are TRBV12-3 or TRBV12-4 and TRBJ1-1, with D possibly TRBD1 on 5 matching bases. V was clipped by 6 bases and J by 3 bases, with 11 bases between them. The CDR3 is made up of 13 amino acids. CDR3 sequence: CASRLGGYTEAFF. The CDR3 DNA reads as TGTGCCAGCAGACTGGGGGGTTACACTGAAGCTTTCTTT.

The chain combines TRBV5-1 with TRBJ1-5; possibly TRBD1 for D (6 bases). Trimming shortened V by 4 bases and J by 2 bases, and 13 bases separated the two germline ends. The V gene's germline CDR1 is SGHRS and CDR2 YFSETQ. CDR3 length: 15 amino acids. The CDR3 region is CASSPGGRGNQPQHF. The CDR3 bases are TGCGCCAGCAGCCCGGGGGGCAGGGGCAATCAGCCCCAGCATTTT.

This sequence joins TRBV12-5 and TRBJ2-1, with 11 bases lining up with TRBD2. Germline loops: CDR1 LGHNT, CDR2 FRNRAP. J gave up 0 bases and V 2 bases, and 9 bases lay outside the gene matches. The CDR3 contains 19 residues. CDR3 DNA sequence: TGTGCTAGTGGTTTGAGTGGACTAGCGGGCGCGAGCTCCTACAATGAGCAGTTCTTC. Translated: CASGLSGLAGASSYNEQFF.

This chain joins TRBV7-9 and TRBJ2-3; D is unresolved. In germline, CDR1 is SEHNR, CDR2 FQNEAQ (reference sequence). This CDR3 spans 15 amino acids. Between the trimmed V and J ends, which lost 1 base and 2 bases, there was a span of 10 bases. CDR3 sequence (DNA): TGTGCCAGCAGCTTAGGACAATTTTACACAGATACGCAGTATTTT. This encodes CASSLGQFYTDTQYF.

This chain joins TRBV30 and TRBJ1-5; TRBD1 might be the D (6 bases). The CDR3 runs 15 residues. Trimming shortened V by 1 base and J by 0 bases, and 10 bases separated the two germline ends. Per germline, CDR1 GTSNPN and CDR2 SVGIG (reference sequence). CDR3 sequence reads: CAWSGTEYSNQPQHF. CDR3 in DNA: TGTGCCTGGAGTGGGACAGAGTATAGCAATCAGCCCCAGCATTTT.

CDR3 DNA sequence: TGTGCCAGCAGGGGAGGGGACGGGCAGCCCCAGCATTTT. It translates to CASRGGDGQPQHF. J is TRBJ1-5 and V is TRBV7-8, with D perhaps TRBD1 (5 bases). CDR3 size: 13 residues. CDR1 is SGHVS, CDR2 FQNEAQ, per germline. V was cut by 6 bases and J by 7 bases, with 13 bases left in between.

The V call is TRBV7-9, the J call TRBJ1-3; 9 bases line up with TRBD1. This CDR3 has 17 amino acids. V was clipped by 3 bases and J by 4 bases; unmatched bases: 10. Germline lookup yields CDR1 SEHNR and CDR2 FQNEAQ (reference sequence). The CDR3 protein is CASSLGTGLRGGNTIYF. CDR3 coding DNA: TGTGCCAGCAGCTTGGGGACAGGGTTAAGGGGCGGAAACACCATATATTTT.

This chain joins TRBV5-6 and TRBJ1-1; 9 bases are a match to TRBD1. CDR1 is SGHDT, CDR2 YYEEEE, per germline. With V trimmed by 4 bases and J by 3 bases, 10 bases remained unmatched. The CDR3 runs to 16 residues. Here the CDR3 DNA reads TGTGCCAGCAGCCGGCTGACGGGACAGGGCGACACTGAAGCTTTCTTT. This translates into CASSRLTGQGDTEAFF.

The CDR3 here is CAIRLDPGQGRTEAFF. The CDR3 region has the DNA TGTGCCATCAGATTAGATCCGGGACAGGGGAGGACTGAAGCTTTCTTT. The chain has TRBV10-3 and TRBJ1-1; 10 positions agree with TRBD1. CDR1 is ENHRY, CDR2 SYGVKD, per germline. The CDR3 runs to 16 residues. Germline trimming cut 6 bases from V and 5 bases from J; bases unmatched to any gene: 12.

The DNA for the CDR3 is TGTGCCAGCTCACCTGACAGGGGGTCTGTCTATGGCTACACCTTC. Residues: CASSPDRGSVYGYTF. The chain has TRBV18 and TRBJ1-2; TRBD1 matches 9 bases. The V and J ends lost 3 bases and 4 bases, in that order; junction bases with no gene match: 6. From germline, CDR1 is KGHSH and CDR2 LQKENI. CDR3 length: 15 amino acids.

V gene TRBV27 combines with J gene TRBJ2-2, with 8 positions matching TRBD2. Germline V lookup: CDR1 MNHEY, CDR2 SMNVEV (reference sequence). The V gene end was trimmed by 0 bases and the J gene end by 7 bases; junction bases not matched to a gene: 10. This CDR3 spans 17 amino acids. The CDR3 loop is CASSLSTPGGKIGELFF. The CDR3 bases are TGTGCCAGCAGTTTATCGACACCGGGGGGGAAGATCGGGGAGCTGTTTTTT.

The CDR3 sequence is CASSLGTGLYNEQFF. In DNA form, the CDR3 reads TGTGCCAGCAGCCTCGGGACTGGACTATACAATGAGCAGTTCTTC. This chain links TRBV11-2 with TRBJ2-1, with TRBD2 as a possible D gene (6 bases). This CDR3 spans 15 amino acids. Germline assignment: CDR1 SGHAT and CDR2 FQNNGV. The V gene lost 5 bases and the J gene lost 4 bases, with 15 bases spanning the gap.